The present TCR beta chain was sequenced within a study of tumor-infiltrating lymphocytes in primary liver carcinoma. Study background: The study enrolled male and female patients aged 30 to 69 years. Stage T1-T3 N0M0 and a size of about 4 to 10 cm characterized the tumors.

Trimming stripped 6 bases from V and 0 bases from J, with 14 bases between. The CDR3 runs 15 residues. From germline, CDR1 is SEHNR and CDR2 FQNEAQ (reference sequence). With a constant-region primer, TCR beta cDNA was made from approximately 500 ng of total RNA. Three nested multiplex PCR rounds, a slightly modified ARM-PCR method, built the TCR beta libraries. TRBV1-TRBV30 forward primers and a C-beta reverse primer were used in the first two PCR rounds, which each ran for about 9 cycles. TCRdb called the multiplex PCR reads again in MiXCR, with one record for every CDR3 protein. The table includes a few hundred thousand distinct CDR3 sequences, about 50% detected once. Unsorted whole blood served as the source of blood RNA, and germline DNA was extracted as well. The patients, who had chronic HBV infection, were treatment-naive (untreated). In advance of surgery, about 3.9 milliliters of peripheral blood were collected.

The receptor comes from a woman aged 30 to 39 with primary liver carcinoma and hepatitis B virus infection. The chain carries TRBV7-9 and TRBJ2-5; D call uncertain. The specimen sequenced was peripheral blood. In DNA form, the CDR3 reads TGTGCCAGCAGAAACAGATTCGAAAACCAAGAGACCCAGTACTTC. As protein: CASRNRFENQETQYF.